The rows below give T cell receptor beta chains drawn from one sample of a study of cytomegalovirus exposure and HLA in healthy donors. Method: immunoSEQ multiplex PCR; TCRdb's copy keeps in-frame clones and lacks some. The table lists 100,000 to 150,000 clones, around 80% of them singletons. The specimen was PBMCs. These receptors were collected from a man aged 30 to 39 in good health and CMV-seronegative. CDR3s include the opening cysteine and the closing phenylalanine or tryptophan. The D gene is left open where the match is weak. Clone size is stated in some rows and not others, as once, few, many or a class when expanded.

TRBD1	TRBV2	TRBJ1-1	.	TGTGCCACCCGGACAGGCGTTGGGATGAACACTGAAGCTTTCTTT	CATRTGVGMNTEAFF
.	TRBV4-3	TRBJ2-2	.	TGCGCCAGCAGCCAAGCGTCCTACACCGGGGAGCTGTTTTTT	CASSQASYTGELFF
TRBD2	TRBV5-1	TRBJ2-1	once	TGCGCCAGCAGCTCTTACCCCCTAGCGGGGGGTGGCAATGAGCAGTTCTTC	CASSSYPLAGGGNEQFF
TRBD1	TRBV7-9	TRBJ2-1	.	TGTGCCAGCAGTCCTTACGGGACAGTCACCTACAATGAGCAGTTCTTC	CASSPYGTVTYNEQFF
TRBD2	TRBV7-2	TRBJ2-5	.	TGTGCCAGCAGCTTCAGTTCCCGCGGGAGGGGGGAGACCCAGTACTTC	CASSFSSRGRGETQYF
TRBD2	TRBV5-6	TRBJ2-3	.	TGTGCCAGCAGCTTTCCTTCTAGCGGGATCGCAGATACGCAGTATTTT	CASSFPSSGIADTQYF
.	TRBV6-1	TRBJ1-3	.	TGTGCCAGCCCCGAGGAGGCCTCAGGAGGAAACACCATATATTTT	CASPEEASGGNTIYF
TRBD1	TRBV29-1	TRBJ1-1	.	TGCAGCGTACAGGGGCGGGCGAACACTGAAGCTTTCTTT	CSVQGRANTEAFF
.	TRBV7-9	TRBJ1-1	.	TGTGCCAGCAGCTTAGGCAGGGGTGAAGCTTTCTTT	CASSLGRGEAFF
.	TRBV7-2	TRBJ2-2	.	TGTGCCAGCAGCTTACCCGGGAGATTCGCGGCCGGGGAGCTGTTTTTT	CASSLPGRFAAGELFF
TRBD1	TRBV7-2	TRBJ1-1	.	TGTGCCAGCAGCCAAGACAGGGCGAGGACTGAAGCTTTCTTT	CASSQDRARTEAFF
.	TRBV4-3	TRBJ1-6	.	TGCGCCAGCAGCCCTGGGGTGGGCAGGGGATATGATTCACCCCTCCACTTT	CASSPGVGRGYDSPLHF
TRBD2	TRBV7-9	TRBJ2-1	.	TGTGCCAGCAGCGGACGGACTAGCGGGGAGGTTAAACTCTACAATGAGCAGTTCTTC	CASSGRTSGEVKLYNEQFF
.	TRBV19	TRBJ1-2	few	TGTGCCATCAAAGGAACAGCAGCTTCTAACTATGGCTACACCTTC	CAIKGTAASNYGYTF
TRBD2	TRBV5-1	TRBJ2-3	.	TGCGCCAGCAGCTTGGGGGCAGCGGGAGGGCCCGCAGATACGCAGTATTTT	CASSLGAAGGPADTQYF
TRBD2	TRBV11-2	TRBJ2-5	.	TGTGCCAGCAGCCCCCAGGGACTAGGGAAACAAGAGACCCAGTACTTC	CASSPQGLGKQETQYF
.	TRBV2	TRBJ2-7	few	TGTGCCAGCAGGAACAGGGAGGGCTCCTACGAGCAGTACTTC	CASRNREGSYEQYF
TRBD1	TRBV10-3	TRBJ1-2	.	TGTGCCATCAGTGAGCCGGGACAGAGCTATGGCTACACCTTC	CAISEPGQSYGYTF
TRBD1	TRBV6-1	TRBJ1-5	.	TGTGCCAGCAGGACAGGGATGAGCAATCAGCCCCAGCATTTT	CASRTGMSNQPQHF
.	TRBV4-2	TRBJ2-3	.	TGTGCCAGCAGCCAAGATCCCCACACCACAGATACGCAGTATTTT	CASSQDPHTTDTQYF
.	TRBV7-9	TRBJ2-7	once	TGTGCCAGCAGCTTAGCTACCAGGCCTTACGAGCAGTACTTC	CASSLATRPYEQYF
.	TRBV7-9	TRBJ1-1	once	TGTGCCAGCAGCCGGCAGACAGGGAACACTGAAGCTTTCTTT	CASSRQTGNTEAFF